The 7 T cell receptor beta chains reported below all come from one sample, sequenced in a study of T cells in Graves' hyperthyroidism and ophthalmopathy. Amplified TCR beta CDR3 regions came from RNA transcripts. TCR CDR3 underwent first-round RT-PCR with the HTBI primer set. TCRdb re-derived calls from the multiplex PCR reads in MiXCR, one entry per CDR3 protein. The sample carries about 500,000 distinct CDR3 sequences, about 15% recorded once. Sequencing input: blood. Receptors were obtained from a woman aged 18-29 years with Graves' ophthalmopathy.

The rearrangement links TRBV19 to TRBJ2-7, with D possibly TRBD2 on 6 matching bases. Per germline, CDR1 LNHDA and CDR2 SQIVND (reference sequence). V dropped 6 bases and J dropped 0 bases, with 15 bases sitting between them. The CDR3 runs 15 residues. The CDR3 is CASRIFSGSSYEQYF. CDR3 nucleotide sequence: TGTGCCAGTAGGATCTTTAGCGGTAGCTCCTACGAGCAGTACTTC. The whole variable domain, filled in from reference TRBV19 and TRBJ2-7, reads DGGITQSPKYLFRKEGQNVTLSCEQNLNHDAMYWYRQDPGQGLRLIYYSQIVNDFQKGDIAEGYSVSREKKESFPLTVTSAQKNPTAFYLCASRIFSGSSYEQYFGPGTRLTVT.

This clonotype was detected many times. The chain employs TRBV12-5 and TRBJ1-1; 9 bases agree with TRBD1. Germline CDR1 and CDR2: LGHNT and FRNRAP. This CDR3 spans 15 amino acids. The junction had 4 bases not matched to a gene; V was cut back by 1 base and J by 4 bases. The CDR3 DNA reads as TGTGCTAGTGGTTTGGGAACAGGGGGCGGCACTGAAGCTTTCTTT. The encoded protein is CASGLGTGGGTEAFF.

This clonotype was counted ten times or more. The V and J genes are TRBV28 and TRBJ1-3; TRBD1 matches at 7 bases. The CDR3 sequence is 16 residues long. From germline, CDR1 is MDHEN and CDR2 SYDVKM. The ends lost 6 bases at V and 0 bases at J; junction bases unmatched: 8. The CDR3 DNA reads TGTGCCAGCAGGTCCCTAGGGGGCATCTCTGGAAACACCATATATTTT. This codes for CASRSLGGISGNTIYF.

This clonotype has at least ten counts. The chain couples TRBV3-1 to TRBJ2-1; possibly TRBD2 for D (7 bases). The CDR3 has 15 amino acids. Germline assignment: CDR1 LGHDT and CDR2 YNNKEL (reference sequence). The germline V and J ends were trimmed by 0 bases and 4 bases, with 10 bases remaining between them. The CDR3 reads CASSQERGGYNEQFF. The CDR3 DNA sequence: TGTGCCAGCAGCCAAGAGAGGGGGGGTTACAATGAGCAGTTCTTC.

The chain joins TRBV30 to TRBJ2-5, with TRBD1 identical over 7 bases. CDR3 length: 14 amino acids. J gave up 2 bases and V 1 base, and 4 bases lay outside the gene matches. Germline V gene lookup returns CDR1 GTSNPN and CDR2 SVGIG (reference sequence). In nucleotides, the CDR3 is TGTGCCTGGAGTGGTGGGACAGATCAAGAGACCCAGTACTTC. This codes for CAWSGGTDQETQYF.

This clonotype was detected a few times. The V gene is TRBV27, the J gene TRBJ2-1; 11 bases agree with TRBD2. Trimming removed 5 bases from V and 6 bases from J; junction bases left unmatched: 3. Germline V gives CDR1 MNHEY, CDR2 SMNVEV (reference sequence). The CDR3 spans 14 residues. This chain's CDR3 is CASSVGTSGNEQFF. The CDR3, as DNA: TGTGCCAGCAGTGTCGGGACTAGCGGCAATGAGCAGTTCTTC.

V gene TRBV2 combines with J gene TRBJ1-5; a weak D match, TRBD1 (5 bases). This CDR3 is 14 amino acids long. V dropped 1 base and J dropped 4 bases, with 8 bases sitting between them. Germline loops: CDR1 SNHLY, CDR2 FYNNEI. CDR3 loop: CASSEGAGNQPQHF. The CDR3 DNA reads TGTGCCAGCAGTGAAGGGGCAGGGAATCAGCCCCAGCATTTT. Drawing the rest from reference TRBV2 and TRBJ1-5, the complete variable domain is EPEVTQTPSHQVTQMGQEVILRCVPISNHLYFYWYRQILGQKVEFLVSFYNNEISEKSEIFDDQFSVERPDGSNFTLKIRSTKLEDSAMYFCASSEGAGNQPQHFGDGTRLSIL.